Included here is one TCR beta chain sequence, with context. Its antigen is undetermined. The assay was immunoSEQ multiplex PCR, and TCRdb's table has in-frame clones only and misses some. There are 1 million to 1.3 million clones in the sample; around 78% occur only once, and 0.6% to 0.7% lies in the top ten. The entry originates in a study of shared clonotypes between healthy human individuals. Study results and caveats: Naive CD4 clonotype sharing across several donors was about 5%. Represented diversity (both genetic and exposure-history) was limited by the small number of donors.

Trimming stripped 4 bases from V and 7 bases from J, with 19 bases between. Germline-derived CDR1 and CDR2 are KGHSH and LQKENI. The CDR3 runs 15 residues. This clonotype originated in a man between 18 and 29 years old in good health. Some clones in this sample may be carry-over from other donors' samples. Sequencing was performed on memory CD4+ T cells from PBMCs. Stated subset: CD45RA-negative fraction. The chain uses TRBV18 and TRBJ1-2; no clear D gene. This CDR3 reads CASSLLSRVDGGYTF. The DNA of the CDR3 is TGTGCCAGCTCACTCTTGTCACGGGTCGACGGTGGCTACACCTTC.